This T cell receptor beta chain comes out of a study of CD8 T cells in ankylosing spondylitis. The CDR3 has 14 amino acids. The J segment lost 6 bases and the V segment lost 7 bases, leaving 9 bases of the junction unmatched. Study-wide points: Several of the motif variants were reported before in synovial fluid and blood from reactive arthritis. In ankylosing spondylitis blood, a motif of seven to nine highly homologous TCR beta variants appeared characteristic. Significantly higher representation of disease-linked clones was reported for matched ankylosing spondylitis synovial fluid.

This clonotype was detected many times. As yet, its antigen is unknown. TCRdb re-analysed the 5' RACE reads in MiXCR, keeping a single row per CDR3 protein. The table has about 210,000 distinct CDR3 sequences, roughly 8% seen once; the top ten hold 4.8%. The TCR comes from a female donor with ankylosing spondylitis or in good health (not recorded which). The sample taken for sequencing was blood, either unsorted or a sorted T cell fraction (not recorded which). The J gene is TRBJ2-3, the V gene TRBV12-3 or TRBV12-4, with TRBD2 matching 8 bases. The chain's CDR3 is CASTPATSGDTQYF. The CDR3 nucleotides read TGTGCCAGCACCCCGGCCACTAGCGGCGATACGCAGTATTTT.